The clone carrying this T cell receptor (beta chain) was counted once. The data originate from a study of technical replicates of blood from a few donors. Sequencing used immunoSEQ multiplex PCR; TCRdb keeps in-frame clones, though not all of them. Among tens of thousands of clones listed, approximately 78% were seen once. Germline CDR1 reads SGDLS; CDR2 reads YYNGEE. This CDR3 comprises 13 residues. Trimming cost V 0 bases and J 12 bases, with 13 bases left between them. The TCR was taken from a human donor in good health. Some clones in this sample may be carry-over from other donors' samples. Sequencing used PBMCs. The V gene is TRBV9, the J gene TRBJ2-1; TRBD2 might be the D (5 bases). CDR3 region: CASSVVDYSAQFF. CDR3 nucleotide sequence: TGTGCCAGCAGCGTAGTAGACTATTCGGCGCAGTTCTTC. The complete variable domain, with remaining parts taken from reference TRBV9 and TRBJ2-1, reads DSGVTQTPKHLITATGQRVTLRCSPRSGDLSVYWYQQSLDQGLQFLIQYYNGEERAKGNILERFSAQQFPDLHSELNLSSLELGDSALYFCASSVVDYSAQFFGPGTRLTVL.